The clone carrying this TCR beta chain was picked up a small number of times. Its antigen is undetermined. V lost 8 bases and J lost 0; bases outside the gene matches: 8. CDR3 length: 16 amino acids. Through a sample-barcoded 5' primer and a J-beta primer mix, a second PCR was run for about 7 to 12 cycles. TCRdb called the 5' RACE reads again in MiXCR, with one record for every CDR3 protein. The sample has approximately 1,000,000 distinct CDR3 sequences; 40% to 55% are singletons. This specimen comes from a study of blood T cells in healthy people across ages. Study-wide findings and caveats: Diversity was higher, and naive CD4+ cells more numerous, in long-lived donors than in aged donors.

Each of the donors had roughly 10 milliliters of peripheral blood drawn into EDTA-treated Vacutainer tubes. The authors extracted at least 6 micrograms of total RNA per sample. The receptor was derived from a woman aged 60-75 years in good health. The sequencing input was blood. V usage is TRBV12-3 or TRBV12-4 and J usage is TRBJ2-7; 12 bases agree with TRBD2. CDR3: CASLAGGPGSSYEQYF. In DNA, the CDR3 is TGTGCCAGCCTAGCGGGAGGGCCGGGTAGCTCCTACGAGCAGTACTTC.